This T cell receptor beta chain was sequenced for a study of T cell responses to AZD1222 COVID-19 vaccine. Sequencing used immunoSEQ multiplex PCR; TCRdb keeps in-frame clones, though not all of them. This sample has roughly 84,000 clones; roughly 85% occur once, and the top ten carry about 1.6%. Germline V gives CDR1 LGHNA, CDR2 YSLEER. The germline V and J ends were trimmed by 0 bases and 9 bases, with 9 bases remaining between them. CDR3 length equals 13 residues. The input for sequencing was peripheral blood, taken on day 0 of AZD1222 vaccination. The J gene is TRBJ1-5, the V gene TRBV4-3; D possibly corresponds to TRBD1 (5 bases). The receptor's source is an adult in good health. The CDR3 sequence: CASSQDWGRPQHF. CDR3 nucleotide sequence: TGCGCCAGCAGCCAAGATTGGGGGAGGCCCCAGCATTTT.